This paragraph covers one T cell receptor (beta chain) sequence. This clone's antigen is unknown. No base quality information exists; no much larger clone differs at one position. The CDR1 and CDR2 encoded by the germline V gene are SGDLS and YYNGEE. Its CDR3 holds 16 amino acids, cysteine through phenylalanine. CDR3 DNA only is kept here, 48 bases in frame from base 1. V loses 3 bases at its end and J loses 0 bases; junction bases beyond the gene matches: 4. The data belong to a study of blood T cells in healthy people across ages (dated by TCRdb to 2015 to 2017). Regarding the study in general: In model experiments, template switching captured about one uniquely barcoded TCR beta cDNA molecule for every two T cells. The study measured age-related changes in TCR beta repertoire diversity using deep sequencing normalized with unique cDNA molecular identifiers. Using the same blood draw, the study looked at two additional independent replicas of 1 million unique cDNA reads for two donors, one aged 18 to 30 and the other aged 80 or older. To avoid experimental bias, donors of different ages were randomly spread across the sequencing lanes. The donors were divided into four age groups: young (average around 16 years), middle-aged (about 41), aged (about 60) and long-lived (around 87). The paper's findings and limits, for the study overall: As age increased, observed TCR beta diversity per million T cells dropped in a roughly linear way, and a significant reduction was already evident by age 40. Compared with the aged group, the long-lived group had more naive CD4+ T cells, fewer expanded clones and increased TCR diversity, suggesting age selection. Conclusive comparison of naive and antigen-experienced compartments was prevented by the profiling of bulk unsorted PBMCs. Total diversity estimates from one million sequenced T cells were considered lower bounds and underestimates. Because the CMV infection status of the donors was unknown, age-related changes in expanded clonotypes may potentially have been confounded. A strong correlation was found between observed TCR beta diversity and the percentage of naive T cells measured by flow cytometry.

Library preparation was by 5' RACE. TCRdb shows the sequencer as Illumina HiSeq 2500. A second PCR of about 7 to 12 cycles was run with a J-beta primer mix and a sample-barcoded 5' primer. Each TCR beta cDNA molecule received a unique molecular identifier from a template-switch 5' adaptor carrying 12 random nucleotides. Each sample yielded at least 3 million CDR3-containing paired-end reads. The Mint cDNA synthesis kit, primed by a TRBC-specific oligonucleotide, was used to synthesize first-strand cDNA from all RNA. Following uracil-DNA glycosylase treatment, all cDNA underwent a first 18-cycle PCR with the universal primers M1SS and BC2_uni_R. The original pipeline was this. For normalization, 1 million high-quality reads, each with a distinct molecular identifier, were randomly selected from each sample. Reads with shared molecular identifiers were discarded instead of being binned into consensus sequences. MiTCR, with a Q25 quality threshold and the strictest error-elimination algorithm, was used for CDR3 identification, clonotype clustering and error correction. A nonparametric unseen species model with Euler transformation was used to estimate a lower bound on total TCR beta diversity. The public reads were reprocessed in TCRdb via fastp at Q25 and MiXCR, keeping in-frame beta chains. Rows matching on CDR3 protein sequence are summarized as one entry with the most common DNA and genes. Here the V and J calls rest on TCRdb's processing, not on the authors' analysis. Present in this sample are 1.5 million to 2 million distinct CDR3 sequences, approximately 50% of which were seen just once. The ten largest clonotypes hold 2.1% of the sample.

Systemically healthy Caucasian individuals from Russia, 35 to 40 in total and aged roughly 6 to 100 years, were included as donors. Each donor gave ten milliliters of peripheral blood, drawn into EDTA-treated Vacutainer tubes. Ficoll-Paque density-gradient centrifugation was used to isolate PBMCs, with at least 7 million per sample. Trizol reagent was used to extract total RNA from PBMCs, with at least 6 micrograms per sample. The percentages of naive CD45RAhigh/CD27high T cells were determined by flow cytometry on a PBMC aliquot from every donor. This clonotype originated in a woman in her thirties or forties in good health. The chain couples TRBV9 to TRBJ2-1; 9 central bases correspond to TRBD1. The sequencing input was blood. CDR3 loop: CASSGGTGTSYNEQFF. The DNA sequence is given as TGTGCCAGCAGCGGAGGGACAGGGACCTCCTACAATGAGCAGTTCTTC. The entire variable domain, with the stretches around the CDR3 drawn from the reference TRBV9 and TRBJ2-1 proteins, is DSGVTQTPKHLITATGQRVTLRCSPRSGDLSVYWYQQSLDQGLQFLIQYYNGEERAKGNILERFSAQQFPDLHSELNLSSLELGDSALYFCASSGGTGTSYNEQFFGPGTRLTVL.